Below are 3 T cell receptor beta chains sequenced from a single sample in a study of blood T cell repertoires in COVID-19. Sequencing used immunoSEQ multiplex PCR; TCRdb keeps in-frame clones, though not all of them. This sample carries about 240,000 clones, around four fifths of them seen once, and the ten largest clones take roughly 6.4%. Material: peripheral blood. These receptors all stem from a woman aged 55-70 years with active or convalescent COVID-19.

The V and J genes are TRBV19 and TRBJ2-3; TRBD2 aligns across 8 bases. The CDR3 sequence is 16 residues long. J gave up 5 bases and V 11 bases, and 18 bases lay outside the gene matches. CDR1 and CDR2 (germline): LNHDA, SQIVND (reference sequence). The CDR3 protein is CAPRLTGLGHLDTQYF. The CDR3 DNA sequence: TGTGCCCCCAGGCTTACGGGACTAGGCCACCTAGATACGCAGTATTTT.

The chain carries TRBV20-1 and TRBJ1-1; D call uncertain. V was clipped by 3 bases and J by 7 bases, with 9 bases between them. The CDR3 is 11 residues long. Germline-derived CDR1 and CDR2 are DFQATT and SNEGSKA (reference sequence). CDR3 nucleotide sequence: TGCAGTGCTAGCCGCCCCGGTGAAGCTTTCTTT. Its translation: CSASRPGEAFF.

V and J are TRBV4-1 and TRBJ2-2; the D gene is possibly TRBD2 (6 bases). V was pared by 0 bases and J by 5 bases, with 16 bases between. This CDR3 is 17 amino acids long. Germline CDR1 reads MGHRA; CDR2 reads YSYEKL. CDR3 sequence: CASSQEGGGARTGELFF. CDR3 DNA: TGCGCCAGCAGCCAAGAAGGTGGCGGGGCGCGGACCGGGGAGCTGTTTTTT.